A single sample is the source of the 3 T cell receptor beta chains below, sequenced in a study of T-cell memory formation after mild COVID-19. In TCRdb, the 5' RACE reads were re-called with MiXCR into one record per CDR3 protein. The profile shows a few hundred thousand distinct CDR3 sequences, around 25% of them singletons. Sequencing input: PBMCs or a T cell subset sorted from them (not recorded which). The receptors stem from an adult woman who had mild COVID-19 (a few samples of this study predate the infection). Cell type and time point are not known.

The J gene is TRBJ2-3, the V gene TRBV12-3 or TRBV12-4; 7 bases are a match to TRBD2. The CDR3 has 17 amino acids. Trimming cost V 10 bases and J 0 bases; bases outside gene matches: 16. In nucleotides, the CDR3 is TGTGCCACCCGACTGGCGGGGGTAGCATTTAGCACAGATACGCAGTATTTT. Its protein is CATRLAGVAFSTDTQYF.

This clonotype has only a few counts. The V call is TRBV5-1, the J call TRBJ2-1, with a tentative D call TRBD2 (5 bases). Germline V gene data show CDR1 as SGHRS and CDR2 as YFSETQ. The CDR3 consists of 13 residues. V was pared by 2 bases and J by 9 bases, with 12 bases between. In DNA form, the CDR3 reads TGCGCCAGCAGCTTAATTAGGAGGTCTGAGCAGTTCTTC. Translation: CASSLIRRSEQFF.

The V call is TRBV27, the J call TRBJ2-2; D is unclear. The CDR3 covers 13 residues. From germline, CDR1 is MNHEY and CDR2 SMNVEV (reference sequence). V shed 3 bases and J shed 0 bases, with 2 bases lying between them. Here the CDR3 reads CASSFSNTGELFF. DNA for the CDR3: TGTGCCAGCAGTTTTTCGAACACCGGGGAGCTGTTTTTT.